The clone carrying this T cell receptor (beta chain) was detected a few times. What it binds is not known. The authors' processing: The authors used CDR3 differences across clinicopathological groups to build a distant-metastasis classifier for papillary thyroid cancer. TCRdb re-called clones from the PCR reads using MiXCR. For this entry, the V and J calls and clone size follow TCRdb and not the study's own pipeline. Of approximately 25,000 clones in the sample, roughly 24% were seen once. This specimen comes from a study of metastatic and nonmetastatic thyroid tumors. About the research overall: Repertoires were compared across blood and tumor or nodule tissue from malignant and benign thyroid patients. General study findings and limits: Benign nodules were reported to have significantly lower TCR beta diversity than malignant thyroid tumors, in blood and tumor.

Prior to thyroid surgery, none of the patients had received any treatment. The CDR3 contains 10 residues. The germline V and J ends were trimmed by 6 bases and 14 bases, with 8 bases remaining between them. This receptor was obtained from a male donor with papillary thyroid cancer or a benign thyroid nodule (not recorded which). Some clones in this sample may be carry-over from other donors' samples. This rearrangement joins TRBV12-3 or TRBV12-4 to TRBJ2-6; possible D gene TRBD1, 6 bases. Sequencing used blood. The CDR3 reads CASRGHLLTF. In DNA form, the CDR3 reads TGTGCCAGCAGGGGACATCTCCTGACTTTC.